Listed here are 10 T cell receptor beta chains from one sample, sequenced in a study of T-cell reconstitution after alpha-beta-depleted transplantation in children. Preparation of the TCRbeta library used unique molecular identifiers. TCRdb reprocessed the PCR reads via MiXCR and lists one record per CDR3 protein. The sample has approximately 200,000 distinct CDR3 sequences, approximately 14% seen once. Material: PBMCs from the stem cell graft donor, obtained from the stem cell graft. Receptors were obtained from a human donor who donated a stem cell graft to a child with acute lymphoblastic leukemia.

This clonotype was seen repeatedly, ten times or more. The chain couples TRBV20-1 to TRBJ2-4, with D tentatively TRBD2 (6 bases). From germline, CDR1 is DFQATT and CDR2 SNEGSKA (reference sequence). This CDR3 comprises 14 residues. Trimming removed 1 base from V and 4 bases from J, with 11 bases in between. The CDR3 sequence is CSARGGDWKNIQYF. The CDR3, as DNA: TGCAGTGCTAGAGGGGGGGATTGGAAAAACATTCAGTACTTC.

As concerns this clonotype: An end of the junction differs from the germline gene, which may be a read error. The chain recombines TRBV30 with TRBJ2-4, with 11 bases that match TRBD1. In germline, CDR1 is GTSNPN, CDR2 SVGIG (reference sequence). This CDR3 has 15 residues. CDR3 in DNA: TGTGCCTGGAGTGTCGGACAGGGGGCAGAAAACAGTCAGTACTTC. Translation gives CAWSVGQGAENSQYF.

As regards this clonotype: A much larger clone differs from this one at a single base, so this may be a read error. This chain joins TRBV3-1 and TRBJ1-2; D is possibly TRBD1 (5 bases). The CDR3 is made up of 15 amino acids. V was cut by 4 bases and J by 2 bases, with 14 bases left in between. Per the germline V gene, CDR1 is LGHDT and CDR2 is YNNKEL (reference sequence). The chain's CDR3 is CASSRGPGVNYGYTF. The CDR3 nucleotides are TGTGCCAGCAGCCGAGGACCGGGGGTAAACTATGGCTACACCTTC.

This clonotype was detected many times. This rearrangement joins TRBV7-9 to TRBJ1-5; TRBD1 might be the D (5 bases). CDR1 is SEHNR and CDR2 is FQNEAQ in the germline V gene (reference sequence). The CDR3 is made up of 17 amino acids. V was pared by 0 bases and J by 7 bases, with 19 bases between. This chain's CDR3 is CASSLARGGTPGQPQHF. CDR3 DNA: TGTGCCAGCAGCTTAGCTCGTGGTGGGACCCCAGGACAGCCCCAGCATTTT.

This clonotype has ten or more counts. The rearrangement uses TRBV6-6 and TRBJ2-7, with D tentatively TRBD2 (5 bases). CDR1 MNHNY and CDR2 SVGAGI come from the germline V gene (reference sequence). CDR3 length equals 12 residues. Trimming pared 6 bases from V and 8 bases from J, leaving 14 bases between. The CDR3 sequence is CASRNSGNQQYF. The CDR3 DNA follows: TGTGCCAGCAGGAATTCCGGGAACCAGCAGTACTTC.

Many counts were recorded for this clonotype. V is TRBV5-1 and J is TRBJ1-4; D not resolved. Germline V CDR1 and CDR2: SGHRS, YFSETQ. CDR3 length: 16 amino acids. Trimming took 1 base from V and 0 from J, leaving 10 bases between them. CDR3 in amino acids: CASSLIPAATNEKLFF. The CDR3 DNA sequence: TGCGCCAGCAGCTTGATTCCAGCAGCAACTAATGAAAAACTGTTTTTT.

The sample holds many counts of this clonotype. This chain connects TRBV7-9 to TRBJ1-4, with D uncertain. The V gene's germline CDR1 is SEHNR and CDR2 FQNEAQ (reference sequence). CDR3 length equals 14 residues. V lost 1 base and J lost 6, with 9 bases in between. Here the CDR3 DNA reads TGTGCCAGCAGCTTAGGCGGATTTGATGAAAAACTGTTTTTT. Translation gives CASSLGGFDEKLFF.

Ten or more counts support this clonotype. The chain employs TRBV10-3 and TRBJ2-3; 12 positions agree with TRBD2. The CDR3 spans 15 residues. Germline values: CDR1 ENHRY, CDR2 SYGVKD. V gave up 3 bases and J gave up 4 bases; unmatched junction bases: 2. CDR3: CAISELAGGPDTQYF. For the CDR3, the DNA is TGTGCCATCAGTGAACTAGCGGGAGGCCCAGATACGCAGTATTTT.

The gene calls are TRBV20-1 and TRBJ2-5; 9 bases fit TRBD2. V lost 2 bases, J lost 1 base, and 5 bases stayed unmatched. This CDR3 spans 15 amino acids. CDR1 is DFQATT and CDR2 is SNEGSKA in the germline V gene (reference sequence). CDR3: CSARPFSGSQETQYF. For the CDR3, the DNA is TGCAGTGCTAGACCTTTTAGCGGGAGCCAAGAGACCCAGTACTTC.

V usage is TRBV5-1 and J usage is TRBJ2-1; D is uncertain. Per germline, CDR1 SGHRS and CDR2 YFSETQ. V lost 2 bases to trimming and J lost 4 bases, with 7 bases between them. This CDR3 contains 13 residues. The CDR3 region is CASSFVRYNEQFF. The CDR3 DNA reads as TGCGCCAGCAGCTTTGTGCGGTACAATGAGCAGTTCTTC.